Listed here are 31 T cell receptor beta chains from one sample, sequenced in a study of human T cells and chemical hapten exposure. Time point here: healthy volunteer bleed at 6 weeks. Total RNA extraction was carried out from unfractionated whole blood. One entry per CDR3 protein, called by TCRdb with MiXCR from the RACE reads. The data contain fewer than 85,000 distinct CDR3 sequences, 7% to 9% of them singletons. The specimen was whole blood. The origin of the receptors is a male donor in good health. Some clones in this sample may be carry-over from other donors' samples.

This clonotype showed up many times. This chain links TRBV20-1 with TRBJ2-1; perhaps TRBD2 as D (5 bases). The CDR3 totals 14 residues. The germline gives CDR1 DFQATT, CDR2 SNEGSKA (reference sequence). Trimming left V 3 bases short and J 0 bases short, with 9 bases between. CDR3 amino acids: CSASSGSSYNEQFF. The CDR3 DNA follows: TGCAGTGCTAGTTCGGGGAGCTCCTACAATGAGCAGTTCTTC.

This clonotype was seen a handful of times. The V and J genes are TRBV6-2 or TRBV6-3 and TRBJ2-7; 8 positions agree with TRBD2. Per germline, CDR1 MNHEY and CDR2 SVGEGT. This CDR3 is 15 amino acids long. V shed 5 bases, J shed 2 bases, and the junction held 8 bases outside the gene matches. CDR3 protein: CASSAIAGTAYEQYF. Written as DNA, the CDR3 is TGTGCCAGCAGTGCAATAGCGGGAACCGCCTACGAGCAGTACTTC.

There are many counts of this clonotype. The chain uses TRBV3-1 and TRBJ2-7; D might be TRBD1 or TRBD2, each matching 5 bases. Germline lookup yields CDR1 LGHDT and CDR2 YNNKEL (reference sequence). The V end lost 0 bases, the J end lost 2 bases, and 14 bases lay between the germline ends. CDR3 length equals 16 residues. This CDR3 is CASSQDLGDGTYEQYF. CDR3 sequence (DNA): TGTGCCAGCAGCCAAGATCTTGGGGACGGGACCTACGAGCAGTACTTC.

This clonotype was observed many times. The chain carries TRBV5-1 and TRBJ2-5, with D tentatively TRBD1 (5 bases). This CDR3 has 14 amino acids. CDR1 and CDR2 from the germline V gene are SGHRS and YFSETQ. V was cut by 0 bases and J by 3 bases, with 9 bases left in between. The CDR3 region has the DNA TGCGCCAGCAGCTTGGGTCAGGGTGAAGAGACCCAGTACTTC. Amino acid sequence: CASSLGQGEETQYF.

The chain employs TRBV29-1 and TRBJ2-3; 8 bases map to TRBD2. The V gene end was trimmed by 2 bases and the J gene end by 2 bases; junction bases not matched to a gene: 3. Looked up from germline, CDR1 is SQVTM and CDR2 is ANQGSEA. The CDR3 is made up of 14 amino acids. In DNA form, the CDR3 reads TGCAGCGTTGAAATTAGCGGGGACACAGATACGCAGTATTTT. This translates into CSVEISGDTDTQYF.

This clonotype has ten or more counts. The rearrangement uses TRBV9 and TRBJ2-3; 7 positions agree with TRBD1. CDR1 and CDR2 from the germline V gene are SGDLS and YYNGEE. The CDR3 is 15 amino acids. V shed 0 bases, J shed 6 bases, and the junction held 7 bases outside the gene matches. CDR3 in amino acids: CASSVEGATGDTQYF. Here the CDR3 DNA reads TGTGCCAGCAGCGTAGAGGGGGCCACCGGGGATACGCAGTATTTT.

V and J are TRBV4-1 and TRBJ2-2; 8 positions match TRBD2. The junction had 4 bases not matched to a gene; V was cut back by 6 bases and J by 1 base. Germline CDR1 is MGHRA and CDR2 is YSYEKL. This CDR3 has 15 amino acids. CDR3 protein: CASRLTSGNTGELFF. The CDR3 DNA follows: TGCGCCAGCAGGCTTACTAGCGGGAACACCGGGGAGCTGTTTTTT.

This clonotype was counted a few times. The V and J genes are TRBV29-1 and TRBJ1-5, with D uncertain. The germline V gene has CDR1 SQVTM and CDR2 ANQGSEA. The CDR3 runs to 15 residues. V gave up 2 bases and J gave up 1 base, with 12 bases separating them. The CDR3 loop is CSVEMGQTSNQPQHF. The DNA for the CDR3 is TGCAGCGTTGAAATGGGTCAGACGAGCAATCAGCCCCAGCATTTT.

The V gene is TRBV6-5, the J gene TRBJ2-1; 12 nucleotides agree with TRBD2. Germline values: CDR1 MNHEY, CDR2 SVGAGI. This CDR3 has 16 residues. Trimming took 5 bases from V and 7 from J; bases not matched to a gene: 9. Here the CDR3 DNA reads TGTGCCAGCAGTGAGCTAGCGGGAGGGCCGCGGAATGAGCAGTTCTTC. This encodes CASSELAGGPRNEQFF.

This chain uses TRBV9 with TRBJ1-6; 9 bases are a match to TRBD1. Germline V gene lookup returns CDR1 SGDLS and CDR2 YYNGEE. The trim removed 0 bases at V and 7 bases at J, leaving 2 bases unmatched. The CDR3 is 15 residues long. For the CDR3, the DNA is TGTGCCAGCAGCGTAGAGGGACAGGGCAATTCACCCCTCCACTTT. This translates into CASSVEGQGNSPLHF.

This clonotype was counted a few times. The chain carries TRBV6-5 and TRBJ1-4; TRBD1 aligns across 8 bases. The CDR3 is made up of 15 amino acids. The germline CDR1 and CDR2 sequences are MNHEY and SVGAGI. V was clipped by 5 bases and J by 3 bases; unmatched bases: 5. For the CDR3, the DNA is TGTGCCAGCAGTCGGAGACAGGGGTCTAATGAAAAACTGTTTTTT. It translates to CASSRRQGSNEKLFF.

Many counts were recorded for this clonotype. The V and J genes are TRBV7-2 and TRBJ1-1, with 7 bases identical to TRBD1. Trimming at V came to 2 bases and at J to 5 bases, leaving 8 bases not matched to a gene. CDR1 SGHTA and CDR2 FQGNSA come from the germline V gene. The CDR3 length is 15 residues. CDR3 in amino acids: CASSLYPGQLTEAFF. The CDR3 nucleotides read TGTGCCAGCAGCTTATACCCGGGACAGTTAACTGAAGCTTTCTTT.

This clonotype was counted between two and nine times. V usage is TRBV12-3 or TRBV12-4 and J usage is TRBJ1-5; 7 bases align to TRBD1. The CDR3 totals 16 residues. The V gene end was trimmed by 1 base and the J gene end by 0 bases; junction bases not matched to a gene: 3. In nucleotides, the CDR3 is TGTGCCAGCAGTTTAGATGGACAGGATAGCAATCAGCCCCAGCATTTT. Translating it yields CASSLDGQDSNQPQHF.

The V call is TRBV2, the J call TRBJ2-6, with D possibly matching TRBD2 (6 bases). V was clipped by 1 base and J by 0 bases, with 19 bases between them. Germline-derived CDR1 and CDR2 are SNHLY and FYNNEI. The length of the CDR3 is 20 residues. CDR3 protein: CASSEDGIGTASSGANVLTF. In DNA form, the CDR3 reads TGTGCCAGCAGTGAAGACGGTATCGGGACTGCTAGCTCTGGGGCCAACGTCCTGACTTTC.

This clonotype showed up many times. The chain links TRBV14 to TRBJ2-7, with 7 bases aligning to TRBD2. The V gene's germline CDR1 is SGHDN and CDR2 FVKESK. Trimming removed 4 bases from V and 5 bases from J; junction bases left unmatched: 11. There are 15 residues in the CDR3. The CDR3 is CASSRRGRGLDEQYF. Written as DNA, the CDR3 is TGTGCCAGCAGCCGACGAGGGAGGGGCCTCGACGAGCAGTACTTC.

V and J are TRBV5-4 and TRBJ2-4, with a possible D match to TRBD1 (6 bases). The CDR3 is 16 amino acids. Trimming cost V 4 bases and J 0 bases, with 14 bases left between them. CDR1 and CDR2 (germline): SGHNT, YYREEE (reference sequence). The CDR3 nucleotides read TGTGCCAGCAGCCCCGGACAGCCCGTAGCCAAAAACATTCAGTACTTC. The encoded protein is CASSPGQPVAKNIQYF.

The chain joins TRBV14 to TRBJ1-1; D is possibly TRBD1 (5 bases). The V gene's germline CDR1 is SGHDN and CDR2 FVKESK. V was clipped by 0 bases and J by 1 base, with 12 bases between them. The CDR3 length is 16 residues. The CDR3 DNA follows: TGTGCCAGCAGCCAAGATCTGGGGGAACCGAACACTGAAGCTTTCTTT. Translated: CASSQDLGEPNTEAFF.

The CDR3 coding sequence is TGTGCCAGCAGTTTAAAGGGGCTGGGGAATGAGCAGTTCTTC. Encoded protein: CASSLKGLGNEQFF. V is TRBV27 and J is TRBJ2-1; TRBD1 is a possible D gene (5 bases). Germline-derived CDR1 and CDR2 are MNHEY and SMNVEV (reference sequence). The ends were cut back, 2 bases at V and 7 bases at J, with 12 bases in the middle. This CDR3 spans 14 amino acids.

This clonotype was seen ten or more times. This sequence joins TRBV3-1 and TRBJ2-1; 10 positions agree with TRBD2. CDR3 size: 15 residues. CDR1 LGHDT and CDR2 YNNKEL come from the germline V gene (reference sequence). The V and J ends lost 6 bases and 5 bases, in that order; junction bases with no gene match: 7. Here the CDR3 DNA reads TGTGCCAGCAGTCTTACTAGCGGGAACAACAATGAGCAGTTCTTC. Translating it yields CASSLTSGNNNEQFF.

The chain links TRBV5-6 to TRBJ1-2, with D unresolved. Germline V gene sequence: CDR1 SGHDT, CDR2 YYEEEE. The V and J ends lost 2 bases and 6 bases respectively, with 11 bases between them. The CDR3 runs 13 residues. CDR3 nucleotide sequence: TGTGCCAGCAGCTTATATCCAGCGGATGGCTACACCTTC. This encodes CASSLYPADGYTF.

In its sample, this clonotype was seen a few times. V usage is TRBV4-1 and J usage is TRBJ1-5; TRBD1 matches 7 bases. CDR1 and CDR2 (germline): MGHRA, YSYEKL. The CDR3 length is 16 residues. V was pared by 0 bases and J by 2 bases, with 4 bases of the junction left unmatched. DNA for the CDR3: TGCGCCAGCAGCCAAGATCCGGGGACAGGCAATCAGCCCCAGCATTTT. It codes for CASSQDPGTGNQPQHF.

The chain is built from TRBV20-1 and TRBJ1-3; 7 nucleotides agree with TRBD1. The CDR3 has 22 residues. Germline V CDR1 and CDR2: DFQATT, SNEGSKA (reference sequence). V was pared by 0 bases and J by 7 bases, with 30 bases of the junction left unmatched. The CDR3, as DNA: TGCAGTGCTAGAGATTCCTCCCGGGACAGCGAACCTCCTTTAGACCCCTCTAACACCATATATTTT. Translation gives CSARDSSRDSEPPLDPSNTIYF.

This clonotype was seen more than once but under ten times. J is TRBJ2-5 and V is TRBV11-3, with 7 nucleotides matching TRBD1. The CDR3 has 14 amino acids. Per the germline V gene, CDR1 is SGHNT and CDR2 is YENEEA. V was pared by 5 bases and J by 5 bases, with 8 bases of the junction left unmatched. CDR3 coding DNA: TGTGCCAGCAGCCCAAGGGGGCTGGGGGAGACCCAGTACTTC. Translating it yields CASSPRGLGETQYF.

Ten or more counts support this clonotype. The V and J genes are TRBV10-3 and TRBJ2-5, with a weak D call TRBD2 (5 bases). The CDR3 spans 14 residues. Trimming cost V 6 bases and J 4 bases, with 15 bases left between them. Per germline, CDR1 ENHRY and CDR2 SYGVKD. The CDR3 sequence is CAIRGREAGETQYF. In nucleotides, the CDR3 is TGTGCCATCAGGGGTCGAGAGGCGGGAGAGACCCAGTACTTC.

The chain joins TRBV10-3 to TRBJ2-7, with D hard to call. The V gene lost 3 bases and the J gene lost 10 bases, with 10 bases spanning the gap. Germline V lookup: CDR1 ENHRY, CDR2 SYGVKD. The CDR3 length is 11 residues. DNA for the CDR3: TGTGCCATCAGTGATGCGAGGTCTCAGTACTTC. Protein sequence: CAISDARSQYF.

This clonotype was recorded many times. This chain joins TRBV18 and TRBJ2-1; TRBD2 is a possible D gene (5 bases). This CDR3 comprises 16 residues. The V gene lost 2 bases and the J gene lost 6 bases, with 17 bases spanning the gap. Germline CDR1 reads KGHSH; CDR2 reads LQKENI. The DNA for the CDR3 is TGTGCCAGCTCACCATTCCGGGATCAGAAGCGCAATGAGCAGTTCTTC. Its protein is CASSPFRDQKRNEQFF.

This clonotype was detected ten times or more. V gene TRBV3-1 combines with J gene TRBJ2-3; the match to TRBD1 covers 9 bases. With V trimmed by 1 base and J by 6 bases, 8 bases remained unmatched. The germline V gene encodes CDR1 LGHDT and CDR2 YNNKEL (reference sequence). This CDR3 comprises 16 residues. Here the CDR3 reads CASSQVAGQGRDTQYF. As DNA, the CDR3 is TGTGCCAGCAGCCAAGTCGCGGGACAGGGACGGGATACGCAGTATTTT.

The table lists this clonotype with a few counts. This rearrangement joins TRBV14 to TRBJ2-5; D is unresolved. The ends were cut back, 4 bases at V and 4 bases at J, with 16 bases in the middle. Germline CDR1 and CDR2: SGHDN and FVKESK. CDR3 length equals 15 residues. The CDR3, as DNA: TGTGCCAGCAGCCGAGAGTGGGGATATCTAGAGACCCAGTACTTC. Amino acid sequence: CASSREWGYLETQYF. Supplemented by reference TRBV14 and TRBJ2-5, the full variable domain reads EAGVTQFPSHSVIEKGQTVTLRCDPISGHDNLYWYRRVMGKEIKFLLHFVKESKQDESGMPNNRFLAERTGGTYSTLKVQPAELEDSGVYFCASSREWGYLETQYFGPGTRLLVL.

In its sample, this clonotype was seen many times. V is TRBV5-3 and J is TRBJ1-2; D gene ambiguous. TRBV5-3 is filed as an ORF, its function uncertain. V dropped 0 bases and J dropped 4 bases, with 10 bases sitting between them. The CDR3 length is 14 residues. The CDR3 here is CARSLGSDVYGYTF. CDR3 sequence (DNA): TGTGCCAGAAGCTTGGGGAGCGACGTCTATGGCTACACCTTC.

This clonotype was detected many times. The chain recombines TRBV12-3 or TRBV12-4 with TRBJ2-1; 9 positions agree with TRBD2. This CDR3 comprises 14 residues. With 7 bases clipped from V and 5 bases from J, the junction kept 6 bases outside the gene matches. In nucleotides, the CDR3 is TGTGCCAGCACCATTAGCGGGAGTAACAATGAGCAGTTCTTC. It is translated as CASTISGSNNEQFF.

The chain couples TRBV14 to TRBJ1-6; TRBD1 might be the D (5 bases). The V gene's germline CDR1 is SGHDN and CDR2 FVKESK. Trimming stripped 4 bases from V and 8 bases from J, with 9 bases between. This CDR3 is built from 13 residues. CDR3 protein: CASSRDDDSPLHF. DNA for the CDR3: TGTGCCAGCAGCCGGGACGACGATTCACCCCTCCACTTT.